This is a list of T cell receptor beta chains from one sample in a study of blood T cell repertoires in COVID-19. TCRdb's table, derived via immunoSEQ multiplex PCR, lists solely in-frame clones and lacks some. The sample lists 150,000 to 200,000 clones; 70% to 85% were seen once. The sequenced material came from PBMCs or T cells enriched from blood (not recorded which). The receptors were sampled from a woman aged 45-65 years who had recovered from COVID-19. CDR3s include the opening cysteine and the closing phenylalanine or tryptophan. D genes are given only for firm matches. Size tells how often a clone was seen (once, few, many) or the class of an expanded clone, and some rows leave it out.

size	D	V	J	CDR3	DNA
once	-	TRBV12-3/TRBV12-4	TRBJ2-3	CATGIAGTDTQYF	TGTGCCACCGGGATTGCGGGAACAGATACGCAGTATTTT
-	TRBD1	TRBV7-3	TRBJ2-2	CASSRGQLNTGELFF	TGTGCCAGCAGCCGGGGACAGCTAAACACCGGGGAGCTGTTTTTT
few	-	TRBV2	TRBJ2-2	CASTLDSYTGELFF	TGTGCCAGCACCCTGGACAGCTACACCGGGGAGCTGTTTTTT
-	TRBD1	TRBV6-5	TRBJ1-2	CASSYFQGDKDGYTF	TGTGCCAGCAGTTACTTCCAGGGGGATAAGGATGGCTACACCTTC
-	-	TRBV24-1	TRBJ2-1	CATSDPGQVDEQFF	TGTGCCACCAGTGATCCGGGACAAGTCGATGAGCAGTTCTTC
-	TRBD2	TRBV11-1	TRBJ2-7	CASSLSGSSYEQYF	TGTGCCAGCAGCTTAAGCGGGAGCTCCTACGAGCAGTACTTC
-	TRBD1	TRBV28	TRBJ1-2	CASSFLGQRTYGYTF	TGTGCCAGCAGTTTTTTGGGACAGAGAACCTATGGCTACACCTTC
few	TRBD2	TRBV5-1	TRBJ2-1	CASSPRLADNEQFF	TGCGCCAGCAGCCCCAGACTAGCGGACAATGAGCAGTTCTTC
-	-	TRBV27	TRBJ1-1	CASSLTVTMNTEAFF	TGTGCCAGCAGTCTGACAGTGACCATGAACACTGAAGCTTTCTTT
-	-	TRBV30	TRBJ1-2	CAWRTRGGIGGYTF	TGTGCCTGGAGGACGAGGGGGGGAATCGGAGGCTACACCTTC
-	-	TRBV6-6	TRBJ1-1	CASSALRSEAFF	TGTGCCAGCAGTGCTCTTAGATCTGAAGCTTTCTTT
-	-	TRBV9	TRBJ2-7	CASSTRGGPTYEQYF	TGTGCCAGCAGCACGAGGGGGGGTCCCACTTACGAGCAGTACTTC
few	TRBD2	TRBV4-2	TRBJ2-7	CASSQDVSGGEQYF	TGTGCCAGCAGCCAAGATGTTAGCGGGGGTGAGCAGTACTTC